This TCR beta chain came from a study of T cell responses to AZD1222 COVID-19 vaccine. Trimming at V came to 5 bases and at J to 8 bases, leaving 8 bases not matched to a gene. The CDR3 covers 13 residues. Produced via immunoSEQ multiplex PCR; TCRdb's table is partial and in-frame only. The data show under 200,000 clones, with 93% seen just once and about 4.2% held by the top ten. The TCR comes from an adult in good health. The V and J genes are TRBV12-3 or TRBV12-4 and TRBJ1-2; 7 positions agree with TRBD1. The sequences come from peripheral blood, collected on day 0 of AZD1222 vaccination. CDR3 in amino acids: CASSQQGRFGYTF. CDR3 sequence (DNA): TGTGCCAGCAGTCAACAGGGGAGGTTCGGCTACACCTTC.